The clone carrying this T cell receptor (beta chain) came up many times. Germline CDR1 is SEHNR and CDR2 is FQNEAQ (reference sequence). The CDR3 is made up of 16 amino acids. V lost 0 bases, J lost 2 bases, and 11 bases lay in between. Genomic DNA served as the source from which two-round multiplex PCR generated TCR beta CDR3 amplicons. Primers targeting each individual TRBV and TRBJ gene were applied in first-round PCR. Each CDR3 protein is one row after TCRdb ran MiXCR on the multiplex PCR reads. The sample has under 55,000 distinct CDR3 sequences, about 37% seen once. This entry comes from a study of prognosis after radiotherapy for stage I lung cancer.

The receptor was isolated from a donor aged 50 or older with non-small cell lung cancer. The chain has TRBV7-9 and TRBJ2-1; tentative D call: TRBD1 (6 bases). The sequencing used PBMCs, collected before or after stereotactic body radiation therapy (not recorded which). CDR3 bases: TGTGCCAGCAGCTTAGCGTACGCAGGGGCCTACAATGAGCAGTTCTTC. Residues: CASSLAYAGAYNEQFF.